This TCR beta chain was identified in a study of identical twins. Study results and limitations: Invariant MAIT and iNKT cells may have partly biased zero-insertion analyses.

The sample holds a few counts of this clonotype. Its antigen is currently unknown. TCRdb used MiXCR to reprocess the 5' RACE reads, holding one entry per CDR3 protein. The table shows 550,000 to 700,000 distinct CDR3 sequences, with less than 25% occurring only once. The V end lost 6 bases, the J end lost 2 bases, and 13 bases lay between the germline ends. The CDR3 sequence is 14 residues long. These data were also filed under a second study, of T cells expressing NK-cell markers. That publication notes: The authors sequenced eight donors, of whom seven were HCMV-seropositive and one was seronegative. As a fraction of CD8+ T cells, dominant NKG2C+ clonotypes reached about 1.0-7.5% in 5 or 6 donors. Several donors likewise had their CD3+CD56-NKG2C+ fraction led by these clonotypes.

The sample consisted of PBMCs. The chain uses TRBV12-3 or TRBV12-4 and TRBJ1-2; D is uncertain. The source of this sequence is a woman younger than 30 in good health. The CDR3 DNA sequence: TGTGCCAGCAGCTCCCGGAGACTAAACTATGGCTACACCTTC. Translating gives CASSSRRLNYGYTF.